The 16 T cell receptor beta chains below all came from one sample that was sequenced in a study of T-cell reconstitution after alpha-beta-depleted transplantation in children. As it was prepared, the TCRbeta library received unique molecular identifiers. TCRdb re-called the PCR reads through MiXCR, storing one row per CDR3 protein. The table has some 150,000 distinct CDR3 sequences, roughly 8.8% seen once. The specimen comprised PBMCs, mostly from graft donor cells, sampled 180 days after TCRalphabeta/CD19-depleted stem cell transplant. Every receptor here comes from a female patient aged 2-10 years who had a stem cell transplant for congenital amegakaryocytic thrombocytopenia, so the T cells may come from the graft donor.

This clonotype was seen ten or more times. This rearrangement joins TRBV2 to TRBJ1-4, with a weak D call TRBD1 (5 bases). This CDR3 has 15 residues. The germline V gene has CDR1 SNHLY and CDR2 FYNNEI. V dropped 6 bases and J dropped 0 bases, with 11 bases sitting between them. The DNA of the CDR3 is TGTGCCAGCAGGGAGACAGAAGCAACTAATGAAAAACTGTTTTTT. This sequence encodes CASRETEATNEKLFF.

The V call is TRBV30, the J call TRBJ2-7; a weak D match, TRBD2 (6 bases). The CDR3 is made up of 15 amino acids. With 1 base removed from V and 0 bases from J, the gap between germline ends came to 13 bases. CDR1 and CDR2 from the germline V gene are GTSNPN and SVGIG (reference sequence). This CDR3 reads CAWSEGTDSSYEQYF. In DNA, the CDR3 is TGTGCCTGGAGTGAAGGGACTGACAGCTCCTACGAGCAGTACTTC.

This clonotype has at least ten counts. The chain joins TRBV5-1 to TRBJ2-3, with 7 nucleotides matching TRBD1. The CDR3 sequence is 16 residues long. The V segment lost 4 bases and the J segment 4 bases; nucleotides outside the gene matches: 12. Germline-derived CDR1 and CDR2 are SGHRS and YFSETQ. CDR3 nucleotides: TGCGCCAGCAGCGGTGCCCCGACAGGGAGAGCAGATACGCAGTATTTT. Its protein product is CASSGAPTGRADTQYF.

This clonotype has just a few counts. The rearrangement joins TRBV12-3 or TRBV12-4 to TRBJ2-1; D not resolved. Between the trimmed V and J ends, which lost 7 bases and 3 bases, there was a span of 10 bases. The CDR3 contains 13 residues. The CDR3 nucleotides read TGTGCCAGCACCACCTTCCTCTACAATGAGCAGTTCTTC. Its protein product is CASTTFLYNEQFF.

J is TRBJ2-1 and V is TRBV5-5, with 10 nucleotides matching TRBD1. Germline lookup yields CDR1 SGHKS and CDR2 YYEKEE (reference sequence). There are 16 residues in the CDR3. J gave up 3 bases and V 4 bases, and 7 bases lay outside the gene matches. In DNA, the CDR3 is TGTGCCAGCAGCACTAGGACAGGGGGTTTCTACAATGAGCAGTTCTTC. This sequence encodes CASSTRTGGFYNEQFF.

This clonotype was recorded only once. Given a much more abundant clone one base away, this may be a read error. J is TRBJ1-2 and V is TRBV6-5, with unresolved D. Germline V gives CDR1 MNHEY, CDR2 SVGAGI. The CDR3 has 12 residues. CDR3 nucleotide sequence: TGTTCCAGCAGTTACGGCGCAGGCCGAACCTTCTTC. Encoded protein: CSSSYGAGRTFF.

This clonotype was detected ten times or more. The chain couples TRBV27 to TRBJ2-3; D may be TRBD1 or TRBD2 (6 bases each). The germline V and J ends were trimmed by 3 bases and 4 bases, with 11 bases remaining between them. In germline, CDR1 is MNHEY, CDR2 SMNVEV (reference sequence). The CDR3 contains 14 residues. The DNA of the CDR3 is TGTGCCAGCAGTTTGGGGGGCGCGGCAGATACGCAGTATTTT. Its translation: CASSLGGAADTQYF.

In this sample, this clonotype turned up many times. The V and J genes are TRBV7-7 and TRBJ2-2; the D gene could be TRBD1 or TRBD2 (5 bases each). Trimming pared 5 bases from V and 6 bases from J, leaving 16 bases between. The CDR3 sequence is 15 residues long. Looked up from germline, CDR1 is SSHAT and CDR2 is FNYEAQ (reference sequence). The CDR3 spells CASSLGTASAGELFF. DNA of the CDR3: TGTGCCAGCAGCCTAGGGACCGCGAGCGCCGGGGAGCTGTTTTTT.

Ten or more counts support this clonotype. This chain links TRBV6-5 with TRBJ2-1, with TRBD2 identical over 7 bases. The CDR3 sequence is 12 residues long. Trimming at V came to 6 bases and at J to 15 bases, leaving 11 bases not matched to a gene. The germline V gene has CDR1 MNHEY and CDR2 SVGAGI. Here the CDR3 reads CASSNPGGTLFF. The CDR3 nucleotides read TGTGCCAGCAGCAACCCCGGGGGGACCCTGTTCTTC.

The sample holds many counts of this clonotype. The rearrangement uses TRBV12-3 or TRBV12-4 and TRBJ2-7; TRBD2 is a possible D gene (5 bases). CDR3 length: 14 amino acids. V lost 3 bases to trimming and J lost 4 bases, with 13 bases between them. The CDR3 nucleotides read TGTGCCAGCAGTTTTTCCGGGGAGAGGTACGAGCAGTACTTC. It yields the protein CASSFSGERYEQYF.

This clonotype has just a few counts. The chain is built from TRBV25-1 and TRBJ1-5; D not resolved. Looked up from germline, CDR1 is MGHDK and CDR2 is SYGVNS. This CDR3 is built from 15 residues. V lost 7 bases and J 2 bases, leaving 15 bases between the germline ends. In nucleotides, the CDR3 is TGTGCCAGCACGGTCCAGTTCGATGGCAATCAGCCCCAGCATTTT. The encoded protein is CASTVQFDGNQPQHF.

This clonotype was seen repeatedly, ten times or more. The CDR3 reads CASSLRVGRSAFF. As DNA, the CDR3 is TGTGCCAGCAGTTTAAGGGTCGGCAGGTCAGCTTTCTTT. This rearrangement joins TRBV28 to TRBJ1-1; D is unclear. Germline CDR1 MDHEN, CDR2 SYDVKM. The CDR3 is made up of 13 amino acids. With 2 bases removed from V and 10 bases from J, the gap between germline ends came to 14 bases.

This clonotype was detected only a few times. The gene calls are TRBV4-2 and TRBJ2-6; 8 positions agree with TRBD1. Trimming at V came to 4 bases and at J to 0 bases, leaving 8 bases not matched to a gene. This CDR3 contains 18 residues. In germline, CDR1 is LGHNA, CDR2 YNFKEQ. For the CDR3, the DNA is TGTGCCAGCAGCCCCTGGCATGGACAGGGCTCTGGGGCCAACGTCCTGACTTTC. Translation gives CASSPWHGQGSGANVLTF.

This clonotype was observed many times. The gene calls are TRBV7-2 and TRBJ2-1, with TRBD2 matching 8 bases. This CDR3 comprises 13 residues. Germline CDR1 reads SGHTA; CDR2 reads FQGNSA. V shed 4 bases, J shed 8 bases, and the junction held 4 bases outside the gene matches. The DNA for the CDR3 is TGTGCCAGCAGCTCCGGGACTAGGGATGAGCAGTTCTTC. It yields the protein CASSSGTRDEQFF. The full variable domain, in which reference TRBV7-2 and TRBJ2-1 provide the parts outside the CDR3, is GAGVSQSPSNKVTEKGKDVELRCDPISGHTALYWYRQSLGQGLEFLIYFQGNSAPDKSGLPSDRFSAERTGGSVSTLTIQRTQQEDSAVYLCASSSGTRDEQFFGPGTRLTVL.

This clonotype appeared many times. The chain couples TRBV25-1 to TRBJ2-3; D is perhaps TRBD1 (5 bases). The CDR3 consists of 17 residues. Germline-derived CDR1 and CDR2 are MGHDK and SYGVNS. The V end lost 1 base, the J end lost 8 bases, and 22 bases lay between the germline ends. The CDR3 sequence: CASSEFYVDTRVATQYF. The CDR3 DNA is TGTGCCAGCAGTGAATTTTATGTGGACACCCGCGTGGCTACGCAGTATTTT.

This clonotype has a handful of counts. For the CDR3, the DNA is TGTGCCAGCAGTCCATTCCCCTGGACAGGGGCCCCAGAGCAGTACTTC. Translated: CASSPFPWTGAPEQYF. The chain combines TRBV27 with TRBJ2-7; 9 nucleotides align to TRBD1. Germline-derived CDR1 and CDR2 are MNHEY and SMNVEV (reference sequence). J gave up 7 bases and V 5 bases, and 15 bases lay outside the gene matches. The CDR3 has 16 amino acids.